The rows below give T cell receptor beta chains drawn from one sample of a study of T-cell memory formation after mild COVID-19. TCRdb ran MiXCR on the 5' RACE reads and lists one entry per CDR3 protein. The data contain roughly 350,000 distinct CDR3 sequences, around a fifth of them seen just once; the ten biggest clones take up roughly an eighth. Sequenced sample: PBMCs or a T cell subset sorted from them (not recorded which). The receptors originated from an adult woman who had mild COVID-19 (a few samples of this study predate the infection). Cell type and time point are not known. Each CDR3 is given with its conserved first and last residue. A D gene is named only where the DNA matches it firmly. A clone size is listed for some rows: how often the clone was seen (once, few, many), or a class if it is expanded.

d_call	v_call	j_call	clone_size	cdr3_aa	cdr3_nt
NA	TRBV7-9	TRBJ2-7	NA	CDSSYEPLSPDSPYEQYF	TGTGACAGCAGCTACGAACCGCTATCTCCTGACAGCCCCTACGAGCAGTACTTC
TRBD1	TRBV12-3/TRBV12-4	TRBJ1-1	NA	CASTGQGGYTEAFF	TGTGCCAGCACGGGACAGGGGGGGTATACTGAAGCTTTCTTT
NA	TRBV7-6	TRBJ2-2	NA	CASSLAETTTGELFF	TGTGCCAGCAGCTTAGCTGAGACAACTACCGGGGAGCTGTTTTTT
TRBD2	TRBV12-3/TRBV12-4	TRBJ2-7	many	CASSAVGLAAGQYF	TGTGCCAGCAGTGCGGTCGGACTAGCGGCCGGGCAGTACTTC
TRBD1	TRBV7-2	TRBJ2-7	few	CASSSDRGRVQQYF	TGTGCCAGCAGCTCCGACAGGGGAAGGGTTCAGCAGTACTTC
NA	TRBV7-2	TRBJ1-2	NA	CASSLARKGYTF	TGTGCCAGCAGCTTAGCGAGGAAGGGCTACACCTTC
NA	TRBV20-1	TRBJ2-6	few	CSAEDQTGISGANVLTF	TGCAGTGCCGAAGACCAAACAGGGATCTCTGGGGCCAACGTCCTGACTTTC
NA	TRBV12-3/TRBV12-4	TRBJ2-4	NA	CASSFNVGRAKNIQYF	TGTGCCAGCAGTTTTAACGTGGGCAGAGCCAAAAACATTCAGTACTTC
NA	TRBV6-6	TRBJ2-2	NA	CASSYYGVDTGELFF	TGTGCCAGCAGTTACTACGGGGTAGACACCGGGGAGCTGTTTTTT
NA	TRBV29-1	TRBJ1-1	NA	CSVSGTLRTEAFF	TGCAGCGTCTCGGGGACCCTTAGGACTGAAGCTTTCTTT
TRBD2	TRBV7-9	TRBJ2-3	NA	CASSLEGLAYF	TGTGCCAGCAGCTTAGAAGGACTAGCGTATTTT
NA	TRBV12-3/TRBV12-4	TRBJ1-1	few	CASSRMRGGGLNTEAFF	TGTGCCAGCAGTCGTATGAGGGGTGGAGGGTTGAACACTGAAGCTTTCTTT
NA	TRBV5-6	TRBJ1-2	NA	CASSLASGAPYGYTF	TGTGCCAGCAGCTTGGCGTCAGGGGCCCCCTATGGCTACACCTTC
TRBD1	TRBV20-1	TRBJ1-5	few	CSARDSGGPQHF	TGCAGTGCTAGAGATTCAGGGGGGCCCCAGCATTTT
NA	TRBV5-1	TRBJ2-5	NA	CASSATGPETQYF	TGCGCCAGCAGCGCCACAGGGCCGGAGACCCAGTACTTC
NA	TRBV5-1	TRBJ2-2	NA	CASIREPGNELTGELFF	TGCGCCAGCATCCGGGAACCAGGGAACGAACTTACCGGGGAGCTGTTTTTT